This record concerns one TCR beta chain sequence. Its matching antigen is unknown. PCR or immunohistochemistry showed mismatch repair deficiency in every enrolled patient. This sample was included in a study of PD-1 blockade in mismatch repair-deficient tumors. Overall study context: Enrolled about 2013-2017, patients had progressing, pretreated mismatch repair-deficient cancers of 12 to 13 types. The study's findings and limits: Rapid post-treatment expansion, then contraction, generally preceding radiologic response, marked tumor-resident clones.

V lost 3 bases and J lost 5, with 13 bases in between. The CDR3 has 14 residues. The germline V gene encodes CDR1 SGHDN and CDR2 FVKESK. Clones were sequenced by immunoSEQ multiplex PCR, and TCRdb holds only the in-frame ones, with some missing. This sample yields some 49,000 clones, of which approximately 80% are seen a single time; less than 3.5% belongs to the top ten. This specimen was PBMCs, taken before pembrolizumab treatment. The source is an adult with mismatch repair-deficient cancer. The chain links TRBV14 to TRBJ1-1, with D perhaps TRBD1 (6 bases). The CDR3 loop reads CASSHSGGATEAFF. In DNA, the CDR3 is TGTGCCAGCAGCCATTCGGGGGGGGCTACTGAAGCTTTCTTT.